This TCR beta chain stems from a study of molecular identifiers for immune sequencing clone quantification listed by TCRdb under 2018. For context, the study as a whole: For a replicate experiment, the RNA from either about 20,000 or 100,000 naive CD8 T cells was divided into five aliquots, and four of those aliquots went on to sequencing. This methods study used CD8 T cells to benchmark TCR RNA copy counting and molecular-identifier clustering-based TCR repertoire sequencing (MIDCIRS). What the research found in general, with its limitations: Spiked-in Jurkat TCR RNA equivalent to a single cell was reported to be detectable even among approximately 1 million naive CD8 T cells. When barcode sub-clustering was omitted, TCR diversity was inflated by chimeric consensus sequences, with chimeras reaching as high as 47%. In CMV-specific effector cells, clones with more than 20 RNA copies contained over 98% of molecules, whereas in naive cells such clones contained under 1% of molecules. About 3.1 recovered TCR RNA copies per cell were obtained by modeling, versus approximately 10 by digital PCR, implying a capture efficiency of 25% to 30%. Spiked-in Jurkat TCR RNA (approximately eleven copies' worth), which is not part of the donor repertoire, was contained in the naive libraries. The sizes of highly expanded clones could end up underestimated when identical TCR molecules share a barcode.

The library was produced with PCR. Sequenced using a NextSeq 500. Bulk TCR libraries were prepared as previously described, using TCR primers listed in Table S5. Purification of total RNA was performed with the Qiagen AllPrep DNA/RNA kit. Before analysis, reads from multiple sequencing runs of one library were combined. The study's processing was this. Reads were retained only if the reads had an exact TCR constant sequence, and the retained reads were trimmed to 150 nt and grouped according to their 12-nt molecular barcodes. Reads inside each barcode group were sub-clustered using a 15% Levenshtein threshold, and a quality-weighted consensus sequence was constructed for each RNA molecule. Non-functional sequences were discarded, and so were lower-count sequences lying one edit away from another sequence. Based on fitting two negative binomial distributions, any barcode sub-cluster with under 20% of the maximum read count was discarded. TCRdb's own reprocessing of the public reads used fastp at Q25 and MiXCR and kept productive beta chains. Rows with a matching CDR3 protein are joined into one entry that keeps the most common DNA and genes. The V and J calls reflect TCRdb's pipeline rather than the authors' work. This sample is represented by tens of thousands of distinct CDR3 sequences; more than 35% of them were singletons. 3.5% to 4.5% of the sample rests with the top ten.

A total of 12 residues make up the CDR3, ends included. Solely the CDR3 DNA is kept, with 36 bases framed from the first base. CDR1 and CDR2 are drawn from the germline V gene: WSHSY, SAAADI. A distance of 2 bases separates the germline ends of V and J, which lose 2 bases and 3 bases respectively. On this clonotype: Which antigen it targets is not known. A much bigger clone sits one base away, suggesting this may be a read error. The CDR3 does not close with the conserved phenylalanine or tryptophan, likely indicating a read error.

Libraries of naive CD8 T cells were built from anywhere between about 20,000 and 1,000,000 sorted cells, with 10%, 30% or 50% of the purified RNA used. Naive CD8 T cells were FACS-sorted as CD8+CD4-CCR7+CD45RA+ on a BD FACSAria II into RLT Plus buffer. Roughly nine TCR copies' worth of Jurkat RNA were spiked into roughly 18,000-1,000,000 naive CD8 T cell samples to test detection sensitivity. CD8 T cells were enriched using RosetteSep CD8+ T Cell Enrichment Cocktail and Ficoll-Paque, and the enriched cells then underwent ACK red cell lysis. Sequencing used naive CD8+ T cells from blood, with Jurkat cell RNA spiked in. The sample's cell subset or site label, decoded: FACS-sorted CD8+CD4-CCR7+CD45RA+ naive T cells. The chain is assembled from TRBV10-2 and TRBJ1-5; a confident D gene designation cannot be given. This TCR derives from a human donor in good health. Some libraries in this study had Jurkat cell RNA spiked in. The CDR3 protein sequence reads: CASSEVNQPQHL. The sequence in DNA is TGCGCCAGCAGTGAGGTCAATCAGCCCCAGCATCTT.